The source of this T cell receptor (beta chain) is a study of cytomegalovirus exposure and HLA in healthy donors. General study results and limits: The study listed about 150 cytomegalovirus-associated TCR beta chains.

The PCR had 60 Vbeta and 13 Jbeta primers. Assay: immunoSEQ multiplex PCR; the TCRdb copy retains only in-frame clones and omits some. The sample includes under 200,000 clones, 79% seen only once; the top ten take about 4.6%. As concerns this clone: No antigen is known for it.

This CDR3 has 13 residues. Trimming pared 7 bases from V and 4 bases from J, leaving 10 bases between. Germline values: CDR1 LNHDA, CDR2 SQIVND (reference sequence). Sequencing was done on a sample of PBMCs. The sequence came from a woman in her thirties in good health and CMV-seropositive. This chain joins TRBV19 and TRBJ2-2, with D hard to call. The CDR3 DNA is TGTGCCAGTAAAACGACATCCACCGGGGAGCTGTTTTTT. Its translation is CASKTTSTGELFF.